The present T cell receptor beta chain was sequenced within a study of Ad26.COV2.S vaccination and SARS-CoV-2 variants. The overall study: Intramuscular Ad26.COV2.S at 5x10^10 or 1x10^11 viral particles. Findings and caveats of the study: Greater spike-specific TCR breadth was seen in vaccine recipients than in placebo recipients.

Assay used: immunoSEQ multiplex PCR; TCRdb lists only in-frame clones, some missing. This table holds around 350,000 clones, 80% to 90% found once. V dropped 3 bases and J dropped 1 base, with 13 bases sitting between them. Germline CDR1 reads GTSNPN; CDR2 reads SVGIG (reference sequence). CDR3 length equals 14 residues. Treatment noted: some 19 received Ad26.COV2.S at low or high dose, single or two shots; 5 received placebo; per-sample allocation not given. Samples came from day 63 after the first vaccine or placebo injection. Participants' vaccine, an Ad26 vector, delivered Wuhan-strain SARS-CoV-2 spike. Of note for this clone: What it binds is not known.

V gene TRBV30 combines with J gene TRBJ2-7; no reliable D call. The material sequenced was peripheral blood, taken in a trial of Ad26.COV2.S vaccine versus placebo. The receptor was isolated from a person between 18 and 65 years old who received the Ad26.COV2.S COVID-19 vaccine or a placebo. The CDR3 protein is CAWSGWDFSYEQYF. As DNA, the CDR3 is TGTGCCTGGAGCGGGTGGGATTTTTCCTACGAGCAGTACTTC.